Below, one T cell receptor (beta chain) is given with its context. What it binds is not known. Unexposed donor CD4+ T cells date from 2011-2018, before the COVID-19 pandemic. Naive and memory CD4+ T cells came from enriched cryopreserved PBMCs. Germline CDR1 MNHEY, CDR2 SMNVEV (reference sequence). This CDR3 contains 15 residues. The germline V and J ends were trimmed by 10 bases and 1 base, with 20 bases remaining between them. These data belong to a study of CD4 T cells in relation to SARS-CoV-2 and coronaviruses. Broader study findings: Compared with monoreactive clones, crossreactive clones showed significantly weaker SARS-CoV-2 expansion.

Deep TCR-beta sequencing used DNA from uncultured naive and memory CD4+ T cells. Profiled with immunoSEQ multiplex PCR; TCRdb holds only in-frame clones, not every one. Of 60,000 or so clones listed, approximately 94% are singletons. The sequenced sample consisted of naive CD4+ T cells from PBMCs. The subset is: naive CD4+ T cells isolated by negative enrichment. The clonotype was recovered from a human donor in good health. This sequence joins TRBV27 and TRBJ2-7; no definite D call. CDR3 in amino acids: CATPIHMVLSYEQYF. CDR3 DNA: TGTGCCACCCCAATACATATGGTTCTGTCCTACGAGCAGTACTTC.